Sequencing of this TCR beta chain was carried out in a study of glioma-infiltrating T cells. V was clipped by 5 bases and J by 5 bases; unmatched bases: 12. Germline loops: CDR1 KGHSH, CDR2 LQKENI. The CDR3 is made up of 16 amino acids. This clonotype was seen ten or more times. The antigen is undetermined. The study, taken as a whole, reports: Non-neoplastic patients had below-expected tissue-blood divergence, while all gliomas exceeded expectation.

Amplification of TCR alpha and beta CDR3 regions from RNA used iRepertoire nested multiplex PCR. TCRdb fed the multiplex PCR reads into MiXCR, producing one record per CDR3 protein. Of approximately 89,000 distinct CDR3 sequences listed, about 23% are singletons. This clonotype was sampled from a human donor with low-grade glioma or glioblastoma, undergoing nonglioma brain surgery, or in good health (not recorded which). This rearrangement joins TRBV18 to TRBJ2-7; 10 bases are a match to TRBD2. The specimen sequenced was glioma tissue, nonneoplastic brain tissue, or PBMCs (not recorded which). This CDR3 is CASSYSRAGGRNEQYF. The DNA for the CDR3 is TGTGCCAGCTCATACTCCAGAGCGGGGGGGAGGAACGAGCAGTACTTC.